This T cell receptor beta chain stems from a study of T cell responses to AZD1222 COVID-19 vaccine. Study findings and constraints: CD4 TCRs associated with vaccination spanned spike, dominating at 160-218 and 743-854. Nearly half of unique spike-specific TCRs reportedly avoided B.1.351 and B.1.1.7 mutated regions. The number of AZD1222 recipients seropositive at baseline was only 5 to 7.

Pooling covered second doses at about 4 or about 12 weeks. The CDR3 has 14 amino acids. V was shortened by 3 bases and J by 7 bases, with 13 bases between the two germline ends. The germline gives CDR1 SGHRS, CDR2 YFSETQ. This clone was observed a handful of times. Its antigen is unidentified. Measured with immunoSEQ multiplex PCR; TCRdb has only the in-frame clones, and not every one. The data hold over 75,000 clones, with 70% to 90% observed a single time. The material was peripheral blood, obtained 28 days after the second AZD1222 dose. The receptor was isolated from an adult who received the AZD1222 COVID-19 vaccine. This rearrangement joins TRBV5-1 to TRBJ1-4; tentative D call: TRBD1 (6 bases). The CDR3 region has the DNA TGCGCCAGCAGCTCCAGGGGACTAGGTGAAAAACTGTTTTTT. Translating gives CASSSRGLGEKLFF.